The source of this T cell receptor (beta chain) is a study of blood T cell repertoires in COVID-19. The CDR3 extends over 15 amino acids. With 0 bases clipped from V and 7 bases from J, the junction kept 4 bases outside the gene matches. From germline, CDR1 is SNHLY and CDR2 FYNNEI. In the original processing: Amplifying reference gene primers gave estimates of nucleated cell counts. TCRdb keeps only in-frame clones here, not all; method: immunoSEQ multiplex PCR. V, J and clone size reflect that table, while D and trimming were determined from the DNA. This sample carries 120,000 or so clones, 70% to 80% of them seen once, and the ten largest clones take about 2.5%.

V is TRBV2 and J is TRBJ1-5; the match to TRBD1 covers 9 bases. The sequenced material came from peripheral blood. The receptor was isolated from a man aged 50-59 years with acute or convalescent COVID-19. The CDR3, as DNA: TGTGCCAGCAGTGAAGCATGGACAGGGGTACAGCCCCAGCATTTT. This translates into CASSEAWTGVQPQHF.